These T cell receptor beta chains were read from a single sample in a study of cytomegalovirus exposure and HLA in healthy donors. Here immunoSEQ multiplex PCR was the method, and the copy in TCRdb shows in-frame clones only, minus some. Of fewer than 150,000 clones in the sample, about two thirds were seen once. Sequenced: PBMCs. The receptors shown here come from a woman aged 40-49 years in good health and CMV-seropositive. Both conserved end residues are part of each CDR3. The order of the fields is D gene, J gene, V gene, clone size, CDR3 protein, CDR3 DNA. The D gene is left open where the match is weak. Size is omitted from some rows. Given values are once, few, many or a class for expanded clones.

D: TRBD1
J: TRBJ1-1
V: TRBV5-4
size: NA
CDR3: CASSSTGETEAFF
DNA: TGTGCCAGCAGCTCGACAGGGGAGACTGAAGCTTTCTTT

D: TRBD1
J: TRBJ1-1
V: TRBV9
size: NA
CDR3: CASSVGGTGAYTEAFF
DNA: TGTGCCAGCAGCGTAGGAGGGACAGGCGCCTACACTGAAGCTTTCTTT

D: NA
J: TRBJ1-2
V: TRBV2
size: NA
CDR3: CASATENYGYTF
DNA: TGTGCCAGCGCGACAGAGAACTATGGCTACACCTTC

D: TRBD1
J: TRBJ1-2
V: TRBV7-2
size: NA
CDR3: CASSLTGYSYTF
DNA: TGTGCCAGCAGCTTGACAGGGTACAGCTACACCTTC

D: NA
J: TRBJ1-1
V: TRBV7-9
size: NA
CDR3: CASSARTSNTEAFF
DNA: TGTGCCAGCAGCGCGCGAACCTCGAACACTGAAGCTTTCTTT

D: TRBD2
J: TRBJ2-1
V: TRBV6-5
size: few
CDR3: CASSYGVSGGNNEQFF
DNA: TGTGCCAGCAGTTACGGAGTAAGCGGGGGCAACAATGAGCAGTTCTTC

D: NA
J: TRBJ1-6
V: TRBV7-9
size: once
CDR3: CASSSSTGLKSPLHF
DNA: TGTGCCAGCAGCTCGAGTACAGGGTTAAAATCACCCCTCCACTTT

D: TRBD1
J: TRBJ2-1
V: TRBV29-1
size: once
CDR3: CSVDPGQGDNEQFF
DNA: TGCAGCGTCGATCCGGGACAGGGTGACAATGAGCAGTTCTTC

D: NA
J: TRBJ1-1
V: TRBV9
size: NA
CDR3: CASSVALSGGGENTEAFF
DNA: TGTGCCAGCAGCGTAGCCCTATCGGGGGGAGGGGAGAACACTGAAGCTTTCTTT

D: NA
J: TRBJ2-5
V: TRBV4-3
size: NA
CDR3: CASSQELEETQYF
DNA: TGCGCCAGCAGCCAAGAACTGGAAGAGACCCAGTACTTC

D: NA
J: TRBJ1-4
V: TRBV25-1
size: NA
CDR3: CASSGNVGGLDEKLFF
DNA: TGTGCCAGCAGTGGGAATGTGGGGGGGTTGGATGAAAAACTGTTTTTT

D: NA
J: TRBJ2-3
V: TRBV11-3
size: NA
CDR3: CASSLAGEGTDTQYF
DNA: TGTGCCAGCAGCTTAGCGGGGGAAGGGACAGATACGCAGTATTTT

D: NA
J: TRBJ1-1
V: TRBV5-5
size: once
CDR3: CASSPTGEATEAFF
DNA: TGTGCCAGCAGCCCCACAGGAGAGGCCACTGAAGCTTTCTTT

D: TRBD2
J: TRBJ2-5
V: TRBV7-3
size: NA
CDR3: CASSRNSGGGETQYF
DNA: TGTGCCAGCAGCCGGAATAGCGGGGGTGGTGAGACCCAGTACTTC

D: TRBD1
J: TRBJ1-2
V: TRBV25-1
size: NA
CDR3: CASSGSYRGPYTF
DNA: TGTGCCAGCAGTGGGTCATACAGGGGTCCCTACACCTTC

D: TRBD1
J: TRBJ1-2
V: TRBV7-6
size: NA
CDR3: CASSRGQGASYGYTF
DNA: TGTGCCAGCAGCCGAGGACAGGGAGCTTCTTATGGCTACACCTTC

D: NA
J: TRBJ1-1
V: TRBV7-9
size: NA
CDR3: CASSTWEGYTEAFF
DNA: TGTGCCAGCAGCACTTGGGAGGGATACACTGAAGCTTTCTTT

D: NA
J: TRBJ1-2
V: TRBV9
size: NA
CDR3: CASSVATGFGAYGYTF
DNA: TGTGCCAGCAGCGTAGCTACAGGGTTTGGTGCCTATGGCTACACCTTC

D: TRBD2
J: TRBJ2-1
V: TRBV9
size: NA
CDR3: CASSPRLAGGYEQFF
DNA: TGTGCCAGCAGCCCTCGACTAGCGGGGGGTTATGAGCAGTTCTTC

D: NA
J: TRBJ2-7
V: TRBV7-9
size: NA
CDR3: CASSLEVGLHPGEQYF
DNA: TGTGCCAGCAGCTTAGAGGTGGGCCTACACCCGGGGGAGCAGTACTTC

D: TRBD1
J: TRBJ2-7
V: TRBV4-2
size: few
CDR3: CASSQVGQGAEQYF
DNA: TGTGCCAGCAGCCAAGTGGGACAGGGTGCCGAGCAGTACTTC

D: TRBD1
J: TRBJ1-6
V: TRBV6-6
size: few
CDR3: CASRPQGANSPLHF
DNA: TGTGCCAGCAGACCCCAGGGGGCGAATTCACCCCTCCACTTT

D: TRBD1
J: TRBJ1-5
V: TRBV19
size: NA
CDR3: CASSRGTGSNQPQHF
DNA: TGTGCCAGTAGTAGAGGGACAGGGAGCAATCAGCCCCAGCATTTT

D: NA
J: TRBJ2-5
V: TRBV4-3
size: NA
CDR3: CASSQDRGHRYF
DNA: TGCGCCAGCAGCCAAGATAGGGGCCACAGGTACTTC

D: NA
J: TRBJ2-7
V: TRBV2
size: NA
CDR3: CASSKDGSWNEQYF
DNA: TGTGCCAGCAGTAAGGACGGGAGTTGGAACGAGCAGTACTTC

D: TRBD1
J: TRBJ1-1
V: TRBV5-1
size: NA
CDR3: CASSFRGQGGKTEAFF
DNA: TGCGCCAGCAGCTTTCGGGGACAGGGTGGTAAAACTGAAGCTTTCTTT

D: NA
J: TRBJ1-1
V: TRBV5-1
size: NA
CDR3: CASSFWTENTEAFF
DNA: TGCGCCAGCAGCTTCTGGACTGAGAACACTGAAGCTTTCTTT

D: NA
J: TRBJ2-7
V: TRBV7-9
size: few
CDR3: CASSTTKGVSEQYF
DNA: TGTGCCAGCAGCACGACGAAAGGAGTGAGTGAGCAGTACTTC

D: NA
J: TRBJ1-4
V: TRBV7-6
size: few
CDR3: CASSHRGDWEKLFF
DNA: TGTGCCAGCAGTCATCGGGGGGATTGGGAAAAACTGTTTTTT

D: NA
J: TRBJ2-3
V: TRBV5-1
size: NA
CDR3: CASSLSAGDTQYF
DNA: TGCGCCAGCAGCTTGAGTGCAGGGGATACGCAGTATTTT

D: NA
J: TRBJ2-1
V: TRBV2
size: NA
CDR3: CASSERQGTYNEQFF
DNA: TGTGCCAGCAGTGAACGCCAGGGGACCTACAATGAGCAGTTCTTC

D: NA
J: TRBJ2-5
V: TRBV7-2
size: NA
CDR3: CASSPSGPYQETQYF
DNA: TGTGCCAGCAGCCCATCTGGGCCGTACCAAGAGACCCAGTACTTC

D: NA
J: TRBJ1-2
V: TRBV6-5
size: NA
CDR3: CASSYGQLTNYGYTF
DNA: TGTGCCAGCAGTTACGGGCAGCTTACTAACTATGGCTACACCTTC

D: NA
J: TRBJ1-2
V: TRBV7-6
size: NA
CDR3: CASSSAGGGPVDGYTF
DNA: TGTGCCAGCAGCTCCGCCGGGGGGGGGCCAGTTGACGGCTACACCTTC

D: TRBD1
J: TRBJ1-4
V: TRBV6-5
size: NA
CDR3: CASSLLGDRGEKLFF
DNA: TGTGCCAGCAGCCTCTTGGGGGACAGGGGGGAAAAACTGTTTTTT

D: NA
J: TRBJ1-4
V: TRBV4-1
size: NA
CDR3: CASSGQPTGEKLFF
DNA: TGCGCCAGCAGCGGACAGCCGACAGGTGAAAAACTGTTTTTT

D: NA
J: TRBJ1-4
V: TRBV13
size: NA
CDR3: CASRNRVRDEKLFF
DNA: TGTGCCAGCAGAAACAGAGTCAGGGATGAAAAACTGTTTTTT

D: NA
J: TRBJ2-3
V: TRBV27
size: NA
CDR3: CASSQGNTDTQYF
DNA: TGTGCCAGCAGCCAGGGGAACACAGATACGCAGTATTTT

D: TRBD1
J: TRBJ2-5
V: TRBV4-1
size: NA
CDR3: CASSRTGLETQYF
DNA: TGCGCCAGCAGCCGGACAGGGTTAGAGACCCAGTACTTC

D: NA
J: TRBJ1-6
V: TRBV13
size: NA
CDR3: CASSLGVRYNSPLHF
DNA: TGTGCCAGCAGCTTAGGCGTCCGTTATAATTCACCCCTCCACTTT

D: NA
J: TRBJ1-1
V: TRBV4-1
size: NA
CDR3: CASMSPGGTEAFF
DNA: TGCGCCAGCATGTCTCCGGGGGGCACTGAAGCTTTCTTT

D: TRBD2
J: TRBJ2-2
V: TRBV9
size: NA
CDR3: CASSARGSGATGELFF
DNA: TGTGCCAGCAGCGCCAGGGGTAGCGGGGCCACCGGGGAGCTGTTTTTT

D: NA
J: TRBJ1-1
V: TRBV2
size: few
CDR3: CASSELGDAFF
DNA: TGTGCCAGCAGTGAGCTAGGGGATGCTTTCTTT

D: NA
J: TRBJ2-1
V: TRBV6-6
size: NA
CDR3: CASTYRRAGAYNEQFF
DNA: TGTGCCAGCACATATAGGAGGGCGGGGGCATACAATGAGCAGTTCTTC

D: TRBD1
J: TRBJ1-5
V: TRBV7-2
size: NA
CDR3: CASSLNRGQQPQHF
DNA: TGTGCCAGCAGCTTAAACAGGGGACAACAGCCCCAGCATTTT

D: NA
J: TRBJ2-5
V: TRBV6-6
size: NA
CDR3: CASSPWGGARGTQYF
DNA: TGTGCCAGCAGCCCCTGGGGCGGGGCGCGAGGGACCCAGTACTTC

D: TRBD1
J: TRBJ1-5
V: TRBV6-6
size: NA
CDR3: CASTQGARGNQPQHF
DNA: TGTGCCAGCACCCAGGGGGCGAGAGGCAATCAGCCCCAGCATTTT

D: TRBD1
J: TRBJ2-3
V: TRBV10-3
size: NA
CDR3: CAIRWDSRDTQYF
DNA: TGTGCCATCAGGTGGGACAGTCGAGATACGCAGTATTTT

D: TRBD1
J: TRBJ2-1
V: TRBV4-1
size: NA
CDR3: CASSQAGGAYNEQFF
DNA: TGCGCCAGCAGCCAAGCAGGGGGCGCCTACAATGAGCAGTTCTTC

D: TRBD1
J: TRBJ1-1
V: TRBV11-2
size: NA
CDR3: CASTPDRGPEAFF
DNA: TGTGCCAGCACCCCCGACAGGGGACCTGAAGCTTTCTTT

D: TRBD1
J: TRBJ1-5
V: TRBV2
size: NA
CDR3: CASSHTGGNDNQPQHF
DNA: TGTGCCAGCAGCCATACAGGGGGCAATGACAATCAGCCCCAGCATTTT

D: TRBD1
J: TRBJ2-1
V: TRBV5-1
size: NA
CDR3: CASSGGQGANEQFF
DNA: TGCGCCAGCAGCGGGGGACAGGGGGCAAATGAGCAGTTCTTC